The entry that follows covers one TCR beta chain sequence. Its cognate antigen is unknown. An Oncomine TCR Beta short-read assay was used to sequence the DNA from cultured CD4+ T cells. TCRdb re-called the PCR reads with MiXCR, one entry per CDR3 protein. The sample carries 4,500 to 5,500 distinct CDR3 sequences, over 30% recorded once. The sample's treatment: approximately 9-day PBMC culture with coronavirus spike peptide pools or control peptides (ViraFEST assay). The germline V gene encodes CDR1 MDHEN and CDR2 SYDVKM. J lost 2 bases, V lost 6 bases, and 12 bases had no gene match. This CDR3 spans 17 amino acids. This entry comes from a study of vaccination and CD4 T cells after COVID-19. Study overall: Two mRNA vaccine doses were given, either BNT162b2 or mRNA-1273.

The sample here was CD4+ T cells from blood, cultured in vitro, taken after SARS-CoV-2 vaccination. This chain joins TRBV28 and TRBJ1-5, with TRBD1 matching 8 bases. The clonotype was recovered from a human donor who had recovered from COVID-19. CDR3 coding DNA: TGTGCCAGCAGCTCAATCTCAGGGGGCAGGGGCAATCAGCCCCAGCATTTT. Translating gives CASSSISGGRGNQPQHF.